This T cell receptor (beta chain) was found in a study of T cells in Graves' hyperthyroidism and ophthalmopathy. Notes on the study in general: The model foresaw ophthalmopathy a median around seven months prior to onset.

The CDR3 regions of TCR beta were amplified from RNA transcripts. The HTBI set primed first-round TCR CDR3 RT-PCR. Via MiXCR, TCRdb re-called the multiplex PCR reads, giving one row per CDR3 protein. The sample contains approximately 500,000 distinct CDR3 sequences, around 42% of which appear only once. This clonotype was counted at least ten times. The antigen is undetermined. One junction end does not reproduce the germline sequence, and a read error may be involved. Patients were aged 18 to 65, had disease duration under 2 months, and had newly diagnosed hyperthyroidism. Germline V gene lookup returns CDR1 MNHNS and CDR2 SASEGT. This CDR3 region has 13 residues.

The rearrangement links TRBV6-1 to TRBJ1-1; tentatively, D is TRBD1 (5 bases). Input material: peripheral blood or thyroid tissue (not recorded which). The source of this sequence is a young woman with Graves' hyperthyroidism. In nucleotides, the CDR3 is TGTGCCAGCAGTGAAGCCAAAACCGCAACAGGCCTTTTT. This sequence encodes CASSEAKTATGLF.